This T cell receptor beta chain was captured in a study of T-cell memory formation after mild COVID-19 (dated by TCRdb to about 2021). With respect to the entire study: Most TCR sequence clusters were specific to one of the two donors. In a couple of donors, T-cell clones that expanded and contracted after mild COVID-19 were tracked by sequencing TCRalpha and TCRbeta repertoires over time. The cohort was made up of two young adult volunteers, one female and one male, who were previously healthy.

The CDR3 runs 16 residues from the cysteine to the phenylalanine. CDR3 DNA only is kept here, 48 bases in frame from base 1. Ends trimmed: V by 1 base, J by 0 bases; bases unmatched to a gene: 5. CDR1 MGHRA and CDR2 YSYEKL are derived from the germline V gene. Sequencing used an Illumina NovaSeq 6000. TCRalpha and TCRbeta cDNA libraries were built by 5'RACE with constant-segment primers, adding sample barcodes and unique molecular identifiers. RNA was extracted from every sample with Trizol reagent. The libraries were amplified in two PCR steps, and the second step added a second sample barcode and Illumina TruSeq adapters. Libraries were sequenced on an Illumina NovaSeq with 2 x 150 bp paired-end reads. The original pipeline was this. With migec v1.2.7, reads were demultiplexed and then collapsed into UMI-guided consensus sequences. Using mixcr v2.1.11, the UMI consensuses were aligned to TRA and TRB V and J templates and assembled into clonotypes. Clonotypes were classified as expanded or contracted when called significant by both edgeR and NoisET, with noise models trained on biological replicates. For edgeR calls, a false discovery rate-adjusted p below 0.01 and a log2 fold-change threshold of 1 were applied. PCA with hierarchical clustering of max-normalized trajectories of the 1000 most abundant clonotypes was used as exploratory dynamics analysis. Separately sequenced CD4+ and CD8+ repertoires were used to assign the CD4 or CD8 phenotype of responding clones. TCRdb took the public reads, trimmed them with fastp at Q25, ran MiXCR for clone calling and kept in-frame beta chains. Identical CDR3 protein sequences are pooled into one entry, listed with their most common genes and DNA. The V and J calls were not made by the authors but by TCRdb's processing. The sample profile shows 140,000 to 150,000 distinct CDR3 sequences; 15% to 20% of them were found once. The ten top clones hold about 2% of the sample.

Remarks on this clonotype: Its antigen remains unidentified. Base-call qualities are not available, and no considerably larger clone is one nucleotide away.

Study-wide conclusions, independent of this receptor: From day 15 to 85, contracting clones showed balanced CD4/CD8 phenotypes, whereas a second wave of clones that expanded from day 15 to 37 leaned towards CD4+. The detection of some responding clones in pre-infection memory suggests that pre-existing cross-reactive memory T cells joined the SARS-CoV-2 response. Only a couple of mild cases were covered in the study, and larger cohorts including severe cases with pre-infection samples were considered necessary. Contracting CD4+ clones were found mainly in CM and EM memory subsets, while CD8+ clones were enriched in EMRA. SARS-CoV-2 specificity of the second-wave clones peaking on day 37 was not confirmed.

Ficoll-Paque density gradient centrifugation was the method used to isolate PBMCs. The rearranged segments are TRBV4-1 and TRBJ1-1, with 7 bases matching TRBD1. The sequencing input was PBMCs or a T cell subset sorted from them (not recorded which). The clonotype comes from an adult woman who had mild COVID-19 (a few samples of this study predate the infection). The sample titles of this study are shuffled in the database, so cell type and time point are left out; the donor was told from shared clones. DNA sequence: TGCGCCAGCAGCCAAGGACAGGGTAAACTGAACACTGAAGCTTTCTTT. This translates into CASSQGQGKLNTEAFF.